This TCR beta chain derives from a study of T cell repertoires in cytomegalovirus infection. Study in general: It can be stated that public TCR beta signatures indicated CMV infection as well as a matching HLA type.

From the reads, TCRdb called clonotypes with MiXCR, one entry per CDR3 protein. The sample has roughly 120,000 distinct CDR3 sequences, approximately 30% seen once. General observations from the study: Dominating the ex vivo response were TCR beta clonotypes that were CMV-specific and HLA-C-restricted. Cumulative frequency (of public TCR beta family members) identified carriers of CMV plus the relevant HLA.

This clonotype occurred a few times. Its cognate antigen is unknown. V was clipped by 8 bases and J by 6 bases; unmatched bases: 4. The CDR3 has 11 residues. The germline gives CDR1 MNHNS, CDR2 SASEGT. This chain uses TRBV6-1 with TRBJ2-7; 7 bases align to TRBD1. The sequencing here drew on CD8+ T cells from cultured PBMCs, taken from culture after CMV antigen stimulation. The TCR originated in a human donor in good health (CMV status not recorded). Some clones in this sample may be carry-over from other donors' samples. The CDR3 sequence: CASLTGFEQYF. The CDR3 coding sequence is TGTGCCAGCCTGACAGGGTTCGAGCAGTACTTC.